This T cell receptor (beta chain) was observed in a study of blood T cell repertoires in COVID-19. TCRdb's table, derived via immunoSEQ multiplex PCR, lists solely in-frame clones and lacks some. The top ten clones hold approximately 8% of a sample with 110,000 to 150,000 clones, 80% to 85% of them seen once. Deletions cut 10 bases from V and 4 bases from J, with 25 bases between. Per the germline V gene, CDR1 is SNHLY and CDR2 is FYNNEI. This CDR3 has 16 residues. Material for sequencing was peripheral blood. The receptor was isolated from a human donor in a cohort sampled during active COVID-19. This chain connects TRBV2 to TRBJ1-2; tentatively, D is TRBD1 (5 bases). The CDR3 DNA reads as TGTGCCAATCAGGGTTTTCTCCCCCCAAGTACCTATGGCTACACCTTC. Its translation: CANQGFLPPSTYGYTF.